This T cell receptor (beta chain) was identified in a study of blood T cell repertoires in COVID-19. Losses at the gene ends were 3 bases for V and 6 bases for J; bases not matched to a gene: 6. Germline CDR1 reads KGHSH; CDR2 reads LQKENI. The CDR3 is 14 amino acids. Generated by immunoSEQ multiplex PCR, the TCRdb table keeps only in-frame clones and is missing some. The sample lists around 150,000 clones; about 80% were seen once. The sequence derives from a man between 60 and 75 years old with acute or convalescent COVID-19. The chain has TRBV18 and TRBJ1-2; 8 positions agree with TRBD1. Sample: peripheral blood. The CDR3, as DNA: TGTGCCAGCTCACCGTTTAAACAGGGGGATGGCTACACCTTC. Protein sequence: CASSPFKQGDGYTF.